The 14 T cell receptor beta chains listed next were all sequenced from one sample in a study of T cell responses to AZD1222 COVID-19 vaccine. Data came from immunoSEQ multiplex PCR; TCRdb stores just in-frame clones and leaves some out. The repertoire holds some 200,000 clones, with roughly nine tenths as singletons. Sequencing was performed on peripheral blood, taken 28 days after the second AZD1222 dose. The receptors were gathered from an adult who received the AZD1222 COVID-19 vaccine.

V is TRBV3-1 (or the pseudogene TRBV3-2) and J is TRBJ1-2; unclear D gene. The V gene lost 1 base and the J gene lost 6 bases, with 9 bases spanning the gap. CDR3 length: 13 amino acids. The germline V gene encodes CDR1 LGHDT and CDR2 YNNKEL (reference sequence). For the CDR3, the DNA is TGTGCCAGCAGCCAAGTAAGTAGCAATGGCTACACCTTC. The encoded protein is CASSQVSSNGYTF.

The CDR3 is CASSSGGSYEQYF. As DNA, the CDR3 is TGCGCCAGCAGCTCAGGGGGCTCCTACGAGCAGTACTTC. The J gene is TRBJ2-7, the V gene TRBV10-1; 7 bases are a match to TRBD1. This CDR3 has 13 amino acids. The trim removed 6 bases at V and 0 bases at J, leaving 2 bases unmatched. Germline lookup yields CDR1 WNHNN and CDR2 SYGVQD (reference sequence).

The V gene is TRBV6-2 or TRBV6-3, the J gene TRBJ2-1, with D possibly TRBD2 on 5 matching bases. The germline V and J ends were trimmed by 1 base and 4 bases, with 8 bases remaining between them. Per the germline V gene, CDR1 is MNHEY and CDR2 is SVGEGT. The length of the CDR3 is 14 residues. As DNA, the CDR3 is TGTGCCAGCAGTTACTATGGGGAGTACAATGAGCAGTTCTTC. Translating gives CASSYYGEYNEQFF.

J is TRBJ1-1 and V is TRBV19; D perhaps matches TRBD1 (5 bases). The CDR3 extends over 12 amino acids. The germline V and J ends were trimmed by 5 bases and 7 bases, with 11 bases remaining between them. CDR1 is LNHDA and CDR2 is SQIVND in the germline V gene (reference sequence). The CDR3 region is CASSRRDGEAFF. In nucleotides, the CDR3 is TGTGCCAGTAGTCGCCGGGACGGTGAAGCTTTCTTT. The full variable domain, with the rest looked up from reference TRBV19 and TRBJ1-1, is DGGITQSPKYLFRKEGQNVTLSCEQNLNHDAMYWYRQDPGQGLRLIYYSQIVNDFQKGDIAEGYSVSREKKESFPLTVTSAQKNPTAFYLCASSRRDGEAFFGQGTRLTVV.

Comment on this clone: The identical CDR3 is also encoded by other nucleotide sequences in the sample. The chain carries TRBV5-1 and TRBJ1-2; weak D call: TRBD1 (6 bases). The V and J ends lost 5 bases and 6 bases respectively, with 11 bases between them. The germline V gene has CDR1 SGHRS and CDR2 YFSETQ. CDR3 length: 12 amino acids. The CDR3 region is CASSRGGDGYTF. Here the CDR3 DNA reads TGCGCCAGCAGTAGGGGGGGCGATGGCTACACCTTC. Filled out from reference TRBV5-1 and TRBJ1-2, the complete variable domain reads KAGVTQTPRYLIKTRGQQVTLSCSPISGHRSVSWYQQTPGQGLQFLFEYFSETQRNKGNFPGRFSGRQFSNSRSEMNVSTLELGDSALYLCASSRGGDGYTFGSGTRLTVV.

The rearrangement joins TRBV7-9 to TRBJ2-7; TRBD2 matches at 14 bases. The ends lost 4 bases at V and 4 bases at J; junction bases unmatched: 3. Germline-derived CDR1 and CDR2 are SEHNR and FQNEAQ (reference sequence). CDR3 length: 15 amino acids. The CDR3 region has the DNA TGTGCCAGCAGCTCGGGACTAGCGGGAGAGTACGAGCAGTACTTC. Encoded protein: CASSSGLAGEYEQYF.

In this sample, this clone turned up once. J is TRBJ1-6 and V is TRBV7-8; TRBD1 is a possible D gene (6 bases). Per the germline V gene, CDR1 is SGHVS and CDR2 is FQNEAQ. CDR3 size: 16 residues. Trimming shortened V by 4 bases and J by 4 bases, and 14 bases separated the two germline ends. CDR3 in DNA: TGTGCCAGCAGCTCCAGGACAGTTACTTATAATTCACCCCTCCACTTT. This sequence encodes CASSSRTVTYNSPLHF.

V is TRBV7-9 and J is TRBJ1-4, with D maybe TRBD1 (5 bases). V was pared by 2 bases and J by 10 bases, with 11 bases between. Germline lookup yields CDR1 SEHNR and CDR2 FQNEAQ (reference sequence). The CDR3 spans 13 residues. CDR3 DNA sequence: TGTGCCAGCAGCTTACAGGGTACTGGAAAACTGTTTTTT. Protein sequence: CASSLQGTGKLFF.

The CDR3 DNA is TGTGCCAGCGGAGGGGTTCTCTACGAGCAGTACTTC. This sequence encodes CASGGVLYEQYF. The chain has TRBV5-6 and TRBJ2-7; tentative D call: TRBD2 (6 bases). This CDR3 is 12 amino acids long. Germline V CDR1 and CDR2: SGHDT, YYEEEE. V lost 7 bases and J 3 bases, leaving 11 bases between the germline ends. The full variable domain, rest sourced from reference TRBV5-6 and TRBJ2-7, is DAGVTQSPTHLIKTRGQQVTLRCSPKSGHDTVSWYQQALGQGPQFIFQYYEEEERQRGNFPDRFSGHQFPNYSSELNVNALLLGDSALYLCASGGVLYEQYFGPGTRLTVT.

The V call is TRBV28, the J call TRBJ2-2, with 7 bases fitting TRBD1. The CDR3 consists of 15 residues. V lost 2 bases, J lost 5 bases, and 5 bases stayed unmatched. Per germline, CDR1 MDHEN and CDR2 SYDVKM. The DNA of the CDR3 is TGTGCCAGCAGTTTACTCAGGGGGAATACCGGGGAGCTGTTTTTT. It encodes CASSLLRGNTGELFF.

The chain couples TRBV10-1 to TRBJ2-7, with D uncertain. Germline lookup yields CDR1 WNHNN and CDR2 SYGVQD (reference sequence). The CDR3 has 12 amino acids. The germline V and J ends were trimmed by 3 bases and 5 bases, with 8 bases remaining between them. In DNA, the CDR3 is TGCGCCAGCAGTGAACCGGGCCACGAGCAGTACTTC. Amino acid sequence: CASSEPGHEQYF.

The chain combines TRBV4-2 with TRBJ1-3; possibly TRBD1 for D (5 bases). V dropped 6 bases and J dropped 0 bases, with 9 bases sitting between them. CDR1 and CDR2 from the germline V gene are LGHNA and YNFKEQ. There are 14 residues in the CDR3. The CDR3 is CASSPGSSGNTIYF. The DNA for the CDR3 is TGTGCCAGCAGTCCAGGGTCCTCTGGAAACACCATATATTTT.

The V gene is TRBV5-8, the J gene TRBJ2-7, with D unresolved. This CDR3 has 16 amino acids. CDR1 is SGHTS and CDR2 is YDEGEE in the germline V gene. With 3 bases removed from V and 0 bases from J, the gap between germline ends came to 16 bases. The CDR3 sequence is CASSYGRALPSYEQYF. The CDR3 DNA reads TGTGCCAGCAGCTATGGACGGGCGCTCCCCTCCTACGAGCAGTACTTC.

Only one count was recorded for this clone. V usage is TRBV5-1 and J usage is TRBJ1-3; a weak D match, TRBD1 (5 bases). The CDR3 spans 16 residues. The germline V gene has CDR1 SGHRS and CDR2 YFSETQ. V was clipped by 0 bases and J by 4 bases, with 14 bases between them. The CDR3 nucleotides read TGCGCCAGCAGCTTGGCGATGGGGGTGGAAGGAAACACCATATATTTT. It encodes CASSLAMGVEGNTIYF.